This TCR beta chain is drawn from a study of regulatory T cells in long-lasting Graves disease. General study findings and limits: Peripheral blood was the sole material, not thyroid tissue.

The time point: newly diagnosed GD, antithyroid drugs for less than 3 months. Extracted PBMC RNA gave rise to the TCR library. EDTA tubes held about 9.7 milliliters of peripheral blood from each patient. There are 14 residues in the CDR3. Trimming removed 3 bases from V and 7 bases from J, with 10 bases in between. Germline V gene sequence: CDR1 MNHNS, CDR2 SASEGT. This clonotype was seen repeatedly, ten times or more. What it recognizes is unknown. The TCR beta library used iRepertoire HTBI primers with Arm-PCR amplification of CDR3. TCRdb independently ran MiXCR on the multiplex PCR reads; one entry per CDR3 protein. The table has about 440,000 distinct CDR3 sequences, around 17% seen once. The same sample was also studied in work on T cells in Graves' hyperthyroidism and ophthalmopathy. Per that paper: Those patients with uncontrolled infection, other autoimmune disease, pregnancy or lactation were excluded.

Sequenced material: peripheral blood mononuclear cells (PBMCs), taken at new diagnosis, from a patient treated with antithyroid drugs. The J gene is TRBJ1-6, the V gene TRBV6-1; D is ambiguous. The source is a woman aged 25 to 39 with Graves disease. Here the CDR3 DNA reads TGTGCCAGCAGTGATCAGGTGGCCAATTCACCCCTCCACTTT. It specifies CASSDQVANSPLHF.